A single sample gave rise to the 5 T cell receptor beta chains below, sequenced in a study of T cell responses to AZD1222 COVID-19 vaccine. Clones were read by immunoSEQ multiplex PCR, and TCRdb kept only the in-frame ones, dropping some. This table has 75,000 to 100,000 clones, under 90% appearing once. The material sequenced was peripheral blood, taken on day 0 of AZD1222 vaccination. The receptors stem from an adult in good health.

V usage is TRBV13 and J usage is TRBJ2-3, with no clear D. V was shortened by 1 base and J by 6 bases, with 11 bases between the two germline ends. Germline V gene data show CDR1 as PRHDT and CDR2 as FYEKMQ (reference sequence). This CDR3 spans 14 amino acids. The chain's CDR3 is CASSLVNHWDTQYF. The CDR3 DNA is TGTGCCAGCAGCTTAGTGAACCATTGGGATACGCAGTATTTT.

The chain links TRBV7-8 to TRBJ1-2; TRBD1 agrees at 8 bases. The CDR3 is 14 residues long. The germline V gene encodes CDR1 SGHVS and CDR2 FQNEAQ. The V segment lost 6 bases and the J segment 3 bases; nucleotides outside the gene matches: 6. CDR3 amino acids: CASSLTGVDYGYTF. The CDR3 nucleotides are TGTGCCAGCAGTTTGACAGGGGTTGACTATGGCTACACCTTC.

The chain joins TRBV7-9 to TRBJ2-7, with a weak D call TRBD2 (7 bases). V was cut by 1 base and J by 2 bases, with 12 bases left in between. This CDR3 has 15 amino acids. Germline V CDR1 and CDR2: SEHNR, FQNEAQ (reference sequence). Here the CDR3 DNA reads TGTGCCAGCAGCTTAGGCCGGGGGGCCACCTACGAGCAGTACTTC. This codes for CASSLGRGATYEQYF. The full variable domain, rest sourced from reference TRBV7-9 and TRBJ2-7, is DTGVSQNPRHKITKRGQNVTFRCDPISEHNRLYWYRQTLGQGPEFLTYFQNEAQLEKSRLLSDRFSAERPKGSFSTLEIQRTEQGDSAMYLCASSLGRGATYEQYFGPGTRLTVT.

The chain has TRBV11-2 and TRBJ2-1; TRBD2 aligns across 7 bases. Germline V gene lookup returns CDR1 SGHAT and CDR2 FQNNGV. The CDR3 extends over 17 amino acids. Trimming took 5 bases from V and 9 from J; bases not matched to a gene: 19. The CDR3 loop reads CASSPVRGRAFPGEQFF. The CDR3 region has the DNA TGTGCCAGCAGCCCCGTTCGGGGGAGGGCCTTCCCGGGTGAGCAGTTCTTC.

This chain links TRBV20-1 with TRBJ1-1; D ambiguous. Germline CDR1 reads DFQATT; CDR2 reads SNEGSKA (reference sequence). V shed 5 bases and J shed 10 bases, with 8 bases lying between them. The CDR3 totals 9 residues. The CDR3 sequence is CSADPRAFF. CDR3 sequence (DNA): TGCAGTGCTGACCCCAGAGCTTTCTTT.